This TCR beta chain was found in a study of OX40 agonist ivuxolimab in advanced cancers. The study's findings and limits: Still undetermined is the antigen specificity of the expanded peripheral T cells. Normalized expansion of T-cell clones was also low for some nonresponders. The 0.1-3.0 mg/kg partial responders had among the lowest clonal expansion.

Germline CDR1 and CDR2: SEHNR and FQNEAQ (reference sequence). There are 17 residues in the CDR3. V was clipped by 0 bases and J by 0 bases, with 13 bases between them. Comments on this clone: The antigen remains undetermined.

Repertoires were generated with immunoSEQ multiplex PCR, while TCRdb's copy carries only in-frame clones and drops some. This table holds tens of thousands of clones, around 93% found once. Sequencing was performed on CD4+ or CD8+ T cells sorted from blood, taken in a trial of the OX40 agonist ivuxolimab. This chain joins TRBV7-9 and TRBJ2-3; D is perhaps TRBD2 (5 bases). The receptor was derived from an adult with an advanced solid tumor such as melanoma, head and neck, liver or kidney cancer. CDR3 sequence reads: CASSLARSGSSTDTQYF. In DNA, the CDR3 is TGTGCCAGCAGCTTAGCGAGGTCGGGATCTAGCACAGATACGCAGTATTTT.